The following is a T cell receptor (beta chain) sequence with its context. Mismatch with germline at one junction end may stem from a read error. These data are taken from a study of blood T cells in healthy people across ages. Combining a sample-barcoded 5' primer with a J-beta primer mix, a second PCR ran for about 7 to 12 cycles. TCRdb fed the 5' RACE reads into MiXCR, producing one record per CDR3 protein. The repertoire includes roughly 1,000,000 distinct CDR3 sequences, less than 25% of them detected once, and approximately 0.71% sits in the top ten. The CDR3 consists of 15 residues. In germline, CDR1 is SGHTA, CDR2 FQGNSA. This same sample was also taken into another study, of T cells of mothers and their children.

Sequenced input: blood. The receptor's source is a girl aged 2 to 10 in good health. This chain connects TRBV7-2 to TRBJ2-5; 9 positions agree with TRBD2. CDR3 sequence (DNA): TGTGCCAGCAGCCCAGCGGGGGGTGACCTTAGGACCCAGTCCTTC. This gives the protein CASSPAGGDLRTQSF. The full variable domain, with the rest looked up from reference TRBV7-2 and TRBJ2-5, is GAGVSQSPSNKVTEKGKDVELRCDPISGHTALYWYRQSLGQGLEFLIYFQGNSAPDKSGLPSDRFSAERTGGSVSTLTIQRTQQEDSAVYLCASSPAGGDLRTQSFGPGTRLLVL.